This record concerns one T cell receptor (beta chain) sequence. The entry originates in a study of blood T cell repertoires in COVID-19. In the original analysis: Amplification of reference gene primers was used by the study to estimate nucleated cell counts. This table comes from immunoSEQ multiplex PCR, and its TCRdb copy is limited to in-frame clones, with some not included. The V and J calls and clone size are taken from that table; D and trimming were inferred from the DNA. Among around 37,000 clones, 90% were seen once, and the ten largest hold less than 30%. Germline assignment: CDR1 SGHRS and CDR2 YFSETQ. The CDR3 totals 15 residues. Losses at the gene ends were 3 bases for V and 6 bases for J; bases not matched to a gene: 4.

The chain couples TRBV5-1 to TRBJ2-2; 11 bases match TRBD2. The source is a man between 60 and 75 years old with active or convalescent COVID-19. Input material: peripheral blood. In DNA, the CDR3 is TGCGCCAGCAGCTATAGCGGGAGGGTATCCGGGGAGCTGTTTTTT. Protein: CASSYSGRVSGELFF.